The 28 T cell receptor beta chains reported below all come from one sample, sequenced in a study of response to subunit inactivated influenza vaccine. TCRdb re-analysed the RT-PCR reads in MiXCR, keeping a single row per CDR3 protein. The sample has 710,000 or so distinct CDR3 sequences; around 16% are singletons. The sequencing here drew on PBMCs from blood, taken 11 to 12 days after vaccination. The receptors were gathered from a man in his fifties or sixties who received an inactivated influenza vaccine.

This clonotype was observed a handful of times. Here the CDR3 DNA reads TGTGCCAGCAGTCAACAGGGGGCCCTCTATGGCTACACCTTC. This codes for CASSQQGALYGYTF. The chain recombines TRBV2 with TRBJ1-2; 9 bases agree with TRBD1. V lost 5 bases to trimming and J lost 4 bases; unmatched junction nucleotides: 5. The CDR3 runs 14 residues. Germline-derived CDR1 and CDR2 are SNHLY and FYNNEI.

This clonotype has ten or more counts. V usage is TRBV5-1 and J usage is TRBJ2-2; TRBD1 might be the D (5 bases). In germline, CDR1 is SGHRS, CDR2 YFSETQ. Between the trimmed V and J ends, which lost 1 base and 1 base, there was a span of 8 bases. This CDR3 comprises 15 residues. Here the CDR3 reads CASSLWQGNTGELFF. The CDR3 nucleotides are TGCGCCAGCAGCTTGTGGCAGGGGAACACCGGGGAGCTGTTTTTT.

The chain is built from TRBV6-1 and TRBJ1-1, with 7 positions matching TRBD1. J was trimmed by 1 base and V by 7 bases; bases with no gene match: 9. This CDR3 is 15 amino acids long. Germline assignment: CDR1 MNHNS and CDR2 SASEGT. DNA of the CDR3: TGTGCCAGCACAATCCCGGGACAGACGAACACTGAAGCTTTCTTT. It codes for CASTIPGQTNTEAFF.

The chain has TRBV20-1 and TRBJ2-7; unclear D gene. CDR1 DFQATT and CDR2 SNEGSKA come from the germline V gene (reference sequence). The V end was cut by 6 bases, the J end by 0 bases, with 15 bases between. The CDR3 has 14 amino acids. The CDR3 DNA reads as TGCAGTGCCCCAACCGGGTTGAGCTCCTACGAGCAGTACTTC. It is translated as CSAPTGLSSYEQYF.

The V call is TRBV3-1, the J call TRBJ1-1, with D possibly being TRBD1 (6 bases). The CDR3 spans 15 residues. Trimming took off 0 bases at V and 7 bases at J, with 15 bases between the two ends. Germline lookup yields CDR1 LGHDT and CDR2 YNNKEL (reference sequence). The CDR3 region has the DNA TGTGCCAGCAGCCAAGAATACAGGGAAGTGAATGAAGCTTTCTTT. Translated: CASSQEYREVNEAFF.

V is TRBV7-2 and J is TRBJ2-7, with TRBD1 matching over 8 bases. The length of the CDR3 is 16 residues. Germline CDR1 is SGHTA and CDR2 is FQGNSA. J gave up 3 bases and V 5 bases, and 12 bases lay outside the gene matches. Here the CDR3 reads CASSPNRDRSLYEQYF. DNA for the CDR3: TGTGCCAGCAGCCCAAACCGGGACAGGTCCCTCTACGAGCAGTACTTC.

The J gene is TRBJ1-1, the V gene TRBV4-2, with 7 bases identical to TRBD1. Trimming cost V 0 bases and J 0 bases; bases outside gene matches: 1. Germline V gene data show CDR1 as LGHNA and CDR2 as YNFKEQ. CDR3 length: 15 residues. In nucleotides, the CDR3 is TGTGCCAGCAGCCAAGAACAGGGGTTGAACACTGAAGCTTTCTTT. This codes for CASSQEQGLNTEAFF.

This clonotype has only a few counts. The CDR3 here is CASSLVKAGGQSYNEQFF. As DNA, the CDR3 is TGTGCCAGCAGCCTTGTGAAGGCGGGGGGCCAATCCTACAATGAGCAGTTCTTC. This chain links TRBV6-7 with TRBJ2-1; the match to TRBD2 covers 8 bases. TRBV6-7 is treated as an ORF (open reading frame) with a function not yet certain. V trimming: 6 bases; J trimming: 1 base; junction bases outside the gene matches: 14. The CDR3 spans 18 residues.

The rearrangement joins TRBV2 to TRBJ2-7, with D perhaps TRBD1 (6 bases). V dropped 1 base and J dropped 3 bases, with 7 bases sitting between them. Germline CDR1 reads SNHLY; CDR2 reads FYNNEI. CDR3 size: 13 residues. The CDR3 DNA follows: TGTGCCAGCAGTGAAGACAGGGTCTACGAGCAGTACTTC. This encodes CASSEDRVYEQYF.

The rearrangement links TRBV10-3 to TRBJ2-2, with TRBD1 matching over 9 bases. There are 16 residues in the CDR3. V trimming: 4 bases; J trimming: 0 bases; junction bases outside the gene matches: 3. CDR1 and CDR2 (germline): ENHRY, SYGVKD. This CDR3 reads CAISGGTGPNTGELFF. The CDR3 bases are TGTGCCATCAGTGGGGGGACAGGGCCGAACACCGGGGAGCTGTTTTTT.

With regard to this clonotype: Compared with germline, one end of the junction differs, possibly owing to a read error. The chain carries TRBV5-6 and TRBJ1-1, with 9 nucleotides matching TRBD1. CDR3 size: 15 residues. CDR1 is SGHDT and CDR2 is YYEEEE in the germline V gene. Here the CDR3 reads CASNLGQGSSTEAFF. Written as DNA, the CDR3 is TGTGCCAGCAACTTGGGACAGGGAAGTAGCACTGAAGCTTTCTTT. Supplemented by reference TRBV5-6 and TRBJ1-1, the full variable domain reads DAGVTQSPTHLIKTRGQQVTLRCSPKSGHDTVSWYQQALGQGPQFIFQYYEEEERQRGNFPDRFSGHQFPNYSSELNVNALLLGDSALYLCASNLGQGSSTEAFFGQGTRLTVV.

The chain joins TRBV5-1 to TRBJ2-1, with TRBD1 as a possible D gene (6 bases). V was pared by 5 bases and J by 0 bases, with 12 bases between. Looked up from germline, CDR1 is SGHRS and CDR2 is YFSETQ. This CDR3 comprises 15 residues. The CDR3 here is CASRDRVSSYNEQFF. CDR3 in DNA: TGCGCCAGCAGGGACAGAGTCAGCTCCTACAATGAGCAGTTCTTC.

The chain couples TRBV29-1 to TRBJ2-7, with D possibly TRBD2 on 6 matching bases. Between the trimmed V and J ends, which lost 4 bases and 2 bases, there was a span of 12 bases. Looked up from germline, CDR1 is SQVTM and CDR2 is ANQGSEA. The CDR3 sequence is 13 residues long. The CDR3 spells CSVAVAVTYEQYF. The CDR3 DNA reads as TGCAGCGTTGCGGTAGCGGTAACCTACGAGCAGTACTTC.

The rearrangement joins TRBV4-3 to TRBJ2-2, with a possible D match to TRBD1 (6 bases). CDR3 length: 16 residues. The germline V gene has CDR1 LGHNA and CDR2 YSLEER. Trimming took 1 base from V and 3 from J, leaving 12 bases between them. The CDR3 nucleotides are TGCGCCAGCAGCCAAGTCCGGGACACACACACCGGGGAGCTGTTTTTT. This translates into CASSQVRDTHTGELFF.

This chain uses TRBV7-2 with TRBJ2-1; no clear D. CDR1 is SGHTA, CDR2 FQGNSA, per germline. Trimming pared 2 bases from V and 4 bases from J, leaving 12 bases between. The CDR3 length is 15 residues. The CDR3 protein is CASSLSSFRYNEQFF. CDR3 sequence (DNA): TGTGCCAGCAGCTTATCCTCTTTTCGGTACAATGAGCAGTTCTTC.

This chain connects TRBV4-3 to TRBJ2-1, with 8 bases aligning to TRBD2. The ends lost 4 bases at V and 5 bases at J; junction bases unmatched: 10. Germline assignment: CDR1 LGHNA and CDR2 YSLEER. The CDR3 has 16 residues. CDR3 in amino acids: CASSRLIAGHDNEQFF. CDR3 DNA sequence: TGCGCCAGCAGCCGATTAATAGCGGGGCATGACAATGAGCAGTTCTTC.

The sample holds a few counts of this clonotype. The chain is built from TRBV11-2 and TRBJ2-7, with 8 bases that match TRBD2. The germline V gene encodes CDR1 SGHAT and CDR2 FQNNGV. This CDR3 spans 15 amino acids. The junction had 10 bases not matched to a gene; V was cut back by 5 bases and J by 4 bases. In DNA form, the CDR3 reads TGTGCCAGCAGCCCCCATAGCGGGATAGGTTACGAGCAGTACTTC. This codes for CASSPHSGIGYEQYF.

The rearrangement uses TRBV2 and TRBJ2-1; 14 nucleotides line up with TRBD2. The CDR3 extends over 19 amino acids. Trimming took 6 bases from V and 5 from J; bases not matched to a gene: 15. Germline CDR1 reads SNHLY; CDR2 reads FYNNEI. CDR3 sequence (DNA): TGTGCCAGCAGACGGGAGGGACTAGCGGGAGCCTCTGGACACAATGAGCAGTTCTTC. Its translation: CASRREGLAGASGHNEQFF. Full variable domain (rest looked up from reference TRBV2 and TRBJ2-1): EPEVTQTPSHQVTQMGQEVILRCVPISNHLYFYWYRQILGQKVEFLVSFYNNEISEKSEIFDDQFSVERPDGSNFTLKIRSTKLEDSAMYFCASRREGLAGASGHNEQFFGPGTRLTVL.

This clonotype was observed many times. J is TRBJ2-3 and V is TRBV9; D perhaps matches TRBD1 (6 bases). Germline assignment: CDR1 SGDLS and CDR2 YYNGEE. V was clipped by 0 bases and J by 5 bases, with 16 bases between them. This CDR3 region has 16 residues. CDR3 residues: CASSVGSQGIIDTQYF. CDR3 DNA sequence: TGTGCCAGCAGCGTAGGTTCACAGGGAATAATAGATACGCAGTATTTT.

This chain joins TRBV6-1 and TRBJ1-1; 8 nucleotides agree with TRBD1. Per the germline V gene, CDR1 is MNHNS and CDR2 is SASEGT. This CDR3 contains 16 residues. J lost 4 bases, V lost 8 bases, and 15 bases had no gene match. CDR3 nucleotides: TGTGCCAGCGCTAGCTACCGGGACAGGCGTAGCACTGAAGCTTTCTTT. This sequence encodes CASASYRDRRSTEAFF.

The rearrangement uses TRBV12-3 or TRBV12-4 and TRBJ1-6; no reliable D call. CDR3 length: 14 amino acids. The ends were cut back, 1 base at V and 8 bases at J, with 9 bases in the middle. The CDR3 is CASSLEGPYSPLHF. As DNA, the CDR3 is TGTGCCAGCAGTTTAGAGGGCCCCTATTCACCCCTCCACTTT.

The rearrangement links TRBV6-6 to TRBJ2-7; D gene ambiguous. Germline loops: CDR1 MNHNY, CDR2 SVGAGI (reference sequence). The CDR3 runs 12 residues. V was pared by 8 bases and J by 3 bases, with 11 bases between. This CDR3 is CASAKPGYEQYF. CDR3 DNA: TGTGCCAGCGCAAAGCCCGGCTACGAGCAGTACTTC.

This chain connects TRBV20-1 to TRBJ2-4; D is ambiguous. The germline gives CDR1 DFQATT, CDR2 SNEGSKA (reference sequence). This CDR3 is 13 amino acids long. V lost 6 bases and J lost 1, with 10 bases in between. The CDR3 spells CSAPRRAKNIQYF. The CDR3 region has the DNA TGCAGTGCCCCTAGAAGGGCCAAAAACATTCAGTACTTC.

This chain links TRBV7-2 with TRBJ2-7; the match to TRBD2 covers 7 bases. This CDR3 has 16 residues. Germline V gene data show CDR1 as SGHTA and CDR2 as FQGNSA. The V gene end was trimmed by 1 base and the J gene end by 4 bases; junction bases not matched to a gene: 10. This CDR3 is CASSLVKRGTRYEQYF. CDR3 in DNA: TGTGCCAGCAGCTTAGTTAAGCGGGGTACCAGGTACGAGCAGTACTTC. Full variable domain (missing parts from reference TRBV7-2 and TRBJ2-7): GAGVSQSPSNKVTEKGKDVELRCDPISGHTALYWYRQSLGQGLEFLIYFQGNSAPDKSGLPSDRFSAERTGGSVSTLTIQRTQQEDSAVYLCASSLVKRGTRYEQYFGPGTRLTVT.

V usage is TRBV20-1 and J usage is TRBJ2-2; TRBD2 might be the D (6 bases). CDR1 DFQATT and CDR2 SNEGSKA come from the germline V gene (reference sequence). There are 14 residues in the CDR3. Trimming pared 5 bases from V and 0 bases from J, leaving 10 bases between. Written as DNA, the CDR3 is TGCAGTGCTCCCCGGGGGACGAACACCGGGGAGCTGTTTTTT. Protein: CSAPRGTNTGELFF.

V is TRBV7-2 and J is TRBJ2-2, with D possibly being TRBD1 or TRBD2 (5 bases each). Trimming removed 5 bases at V and 4 bases at J, with 17 bases between. In germline, CDR1 is SGHTA, CDR2 FQGNSA. The CDR3 is 16 amino acids. CDR3 DNA sequence: TGTGCCAGCAGCCTAACGGGGCGCCCGGTCACCGGGGAGCTGTTTTTT. This translates into CASSLTGRPVTGELFF.

This clonotype showed up many times. The chain couples TRBV11-3 to TRBJ2-1; the match to TRBD2 covers 9 bases. The germline V gene encodes CDR1 SGHNT and CDR2 YENEEA. Losses at the gene ends were 2 bases for V and 6 bases for J; bases not matched to a gene: 14. The CDR3 loop spans 18 amino acids. The CDR3 loop reads CASSLLAGGLSASNEQFF. For the CDR3, the DNA is TGTGCCAGCAGCTTACTTGCGGGGGGGCTCTCCGCATCCAATGAGCAGTTCTTC. The entire variable domain, with the rest obtained from reference TRBV11-3 and TRBJ2-1, is as follows: EAGVVQSPRYKIIEKKQPVAFWCNPISGHNTLYWYLQNLGQGPELLIRYENEEAVDDSQLPKDRFSAERLKGVDSTLKIQPAELGDSAVYLCASSLLAGGLSASNEQFFGPGTRLTVL.

This clonotype was counted a few times. CDR3 region: CSAVSGKTDTQYF. CDR3 sequence (DNA): TGCAGTGCGGTGAGCGGGAAAACAGATACGCAGTATTTT. The chain joins TRBV20-1 to TRBJ2-3; 7 nucleotides match TRBD2. V shed 6 bases, J shed 3 bases, and the junction held 6 bases outside the gene matches. The CDR3 consists of 13 residues. Germline lookup yields CDR1 DFQATT and CDR2 SNEGSKA (reference sequence).